This entry is about one T cell receptor beta chain. The data belong to a study of CD8 T cells in Susac syndrome. TEMRA cells were FACS-enriched and CD8+ and CD4+ T cells negatively isolated. The V gene lost 4 bases and the J gene lost 5 bases, with 11 bases spanning the gap. The CDR3 length is 13 residues. Germline assignment: CDR1 MGHDK and CDR2 SYGVNS. A quantity of about 0.5 to 1 ug RNA underwent reverse transcription using random hexamers. TCRdb re-derived calls from the immunoSEQ multiplex PCR reads in MiXCR, one entry per CDR3 protein. Of about 180,000 distinct CDR3 sequences listed, almost 96% were seen once; the top ten hold 0.093%.

The chain has TRBV25-1 and TRBJ1-1; no clear D gene. Sequenced material: CD4+ T cells from PBMCs. This sequence originates from a human donor with multiple sclerosis. CDR3 bases: TGTGCCAGCAGTGTCGGGAGCGGTACTGAAGCTTTCTTT. Protein product: CASSVGSGTEAFF.